The next 8 T cell receptor beta chains were all read from a single sample in a study of cytomegalovirus exposure and HLA in healthy donors. 13 Jbeta primers and 60 Vbeta primers were used for the PCR. Clones were sequenced by immunoSEQ multiplex PCR, and TCRdb holds only the in-frame ones, with some missing. The data contain fewer than 350,000 clones, over 85% of them singletons. The sequenced sample was PBMCs. The receptors were sampled from a woman aged 18-29 years in good health and CMV-seronegative.

V usage is TRBV5-6 and J usage is TRBJ1-2; D unclear. The CDR3 loop spans 13 amino acids. Trimming shortened V by 0 bases and J by 10 bases, and 13 bases separated the two germline ends. Germline CDR1 and CDR2: SGHDT and YYEEEE. CDR3 bases: TGTGCCAGCAGCTTGGAGCATCGACTGTCCTACACCTTC. Residues: CASSLEHRLSYTF.

A few counts support this clone. The gene calls are TRBV19 and TRBJ1-2; 7 bases map to TRBD1. The CDR3 runs to 14 residues. The trim removed 5 bases at V and 2 bases at J, leaving 5 bases unmatched. Germline V gene data show CDR1 as LNHDA and CDR2 as SQIVND (reference sequence). This CDR3 is CASSDRVLNYGYTF. CDR3 DNA sequence: TGTGCCAGTAGTGACAGGGTATTGAACTATGGCTACACCTTC. The whole variable domain, remainder taken from reference TRBV19 and TRBJ1-2, is DGGITQSPKYLFRKEGQNVTLSCEQNLNHDAMYWYRQDPGQGLRLIYYSQIVNDFQKGDIAEGYSVSREKKESFPLTVTSAQKNPTAFYLCASSDRVLNYGYTFGSGTRLTVV.

This clone was seen only a few times. The J gene is TRBJ1-1, the V gene TRBV5-1; D uncertain. The CDR3 consists of 14 residues. Trimming shortened V by 0 bases and J by 3 bases, and 9 bases separated the two germline ends. In germline, CDR1 is SGHRS, CDR2 YFSETQ. As DNA, the CDR3 is TGCGCCAGCAGCTTGGCCGGCGGGGACACTGAAGCTTTCTTT. This codes for CASSLAGGDTEAFF.

This clone was counted once. The DNA of the CDR3 is TGTGCCACCAGCAGAGATCAGGGGGGTCAGCCCCAGCATTTT. Translating it yields CATSRDQGGQPQHF. The gene calls are TRBV15 and TRBJ1-5; 7 bases are a match to TRBD1. Per the germline V gene, CDR1 is LNHNV and CDR2 is YYDKDF (reference sequence). The ends lost 0 bases at V and 6 bases at J; junction bases unmatched: 2. The CDR3 consists of 14 residues.

The gene calls are TRBV5-4 and TRBJ2-5; 7 positions agree with TRBD1. After removal of 6 bases from V and 5 bases from J, the junction contained 7 bases not matched to a gene. This CDR3 region has 13 residues. Germline-derived CDR1 and CDR2 are SGHNT and YYREEE (reference sequence). The CDR3 DNA sequence: TGTGCCAGCACCACAGGGGAAGGGGAGACCCAGTACTTC. Its protein product is CASTTGEGETQYF.

This clone occurred once. V and J are TRBV5-8 and TRBJ2-7; D gene uncertain. V lost 7 bases and J lost 4, with 6 bases in between. Germline loops: CDR1 SGHTS, CDR2 YDEGEE. The CDR3 totals 10 residues. The CDR3 region is CASSGYEQYF. The CDR3 DNA is TGTGCCAGCTCAGGATACGAGCAGTACTTC.

V gene TRBV2 combines with J gene TRBJ1-1, with 11 bases fitting TRBD1. J was trimmed by 2 bases and V by 4 bases; bases with no gene match: 12. CDR3 length: 18 amino acids. Germline CDR1 and CDR2: SNHLY and FYNNEI. CDR3 nucleotides: TGTGCCAGCAGTGCTCTTTCCTGGGACAGGGGGGTTAACACTGAAGCTTTCTTT. It codes for CASSALSWDRGVNTEAFF.

The DNA of the CDR3 is TGTGCCAGCAGTCGTCGACAGGGGGCGCCCAGCTACACCTTC. It yields the protein CASSRRQGAPSYTF. The chain couples TRBV27 to TRBJ1-2; 10 bases are shared with TRBD1. Unmatched junction bases numbered 9, after V lost 5 bases and J lost 9 bases. The CDR3 length is 14 residues. Germline CDR1 is MNHEY and CDR2 is SMNVEV (reference sequence).